Listed below are T cell receptor beta chains from one sample, sequenced in a study of T cells expressing NK-cell markers. Using the 5' RACE reads, TCRdb records one entry per CDR3 protein without DNA. This table lists more than 400,000 distinct CDR3 sequences. Sequencing used blood T cells: a sorted CD56 or NKG2C T cell subset, CD4+ or CD8+ T cells, or bulk PBMC T cells (not recorded which). The receptors shown here come from a woman aged 18-69 years in good health. Both conserved end residues are part of each CDR3.

v_gene	j_gene	CDR3aa
TRBV7-2	TRBJ1-5	CASSSQGDQPQHF
TRBV28	TRBJ2-5	CASSVAGTGEETQYF
TRBV24-1	TRBJ2-7	CATSAGGPGGYEQYF
TRBV19	TRBJ2-1	CASSIDRGLRGANEQFF
TRBV3-1	TRBJ2-1	CASSQWDEQFF
TRBV4-1	TRBJ1-2	CASSQETDVGYTF
TRBV3-1	TRBJ2-1	CASSQELAIYNEQFF
TRBV4-3	TRBJ1-6	CASSQEGLGSPLHF
TRBV5-1	TRBJ2-5	CASSLKSGDEAQYF
TRBV11-2	TRBJ1-1	CASSDLGWVMGKVEAFF
TRBV6-1	TRBJ2-1	CASRLWLAGDNEQFF
TRBV11-2	TRBJ2-1	CASSSATGGYEQFF
TRBV29-1	TRBJ2-1	CSVEEIYNEQFF
TRBV4-3	TRBJ2-2	CASSQETGLTGELFF
TRBV15	TRBJ1-1	CATAGNTGAEAFF
TRBV18	TRBJ2-3	CASSAGPRTDTQYF